The 18 T cell receptor beta chains given below trace back to one sample, sequenced in a study of blood T cell repertoires in COVID-19. TCRdb keeps only in-frame clones here, not all; method: immunoSEQ multiplex PCR. The profile shows 110,000 or so clones, 80% of them singletons. Sequenced material: peripheral blood. These receptors all stem from a human donor in a cohort sampled during active or convalescent COVID-19.

The J gene is TRBJ2-6, the V gene TRBV7-2; 7 bases agree with TRBD1. V lost 3 bases, J lost 2 bases, and 10 bases stayed unmatched. This CDR3 has 18 residues. Germline assignment: CDR1 SGHTA and CDR2 FQGNSA. The CDR3 here is CASSFQTGMSTGANVLTF. CDR3 in DNA: TGTGCCAGCAGCTTCCAGACAGGGATGTCTACTGGGGCCAACGTCCTGACTTTC.

V is TRBV11-2 and J is TRBJ2-1; possible D gene TRBD2, 6 bases. The CDR3 runs 13 residues. In germline, CDR1 is SGHAT, CDR2 FQNNGV. With 4 bases removed from V and 6 bases from J, the gap between germline ends came to 10 bases. DNA of the CDR3: TGTGCCAGCAGCTCGGGACTGTTCAATGAGCAGTTCTTC. Protein: CASSSGLFNEQFF.

The chain couples TRBV28 to TRBJ1-3; TRBD1 aligns across 7 bases. This CDR3 comprises 14 residues. From germline, CDR1 is MDHEN and CDR2 SYDVKM. V lost 5 bases, J lost 3 bases, and 4 bases stayed unmatched. This chain's CDR3 is CASSKRDSGNTIYF. CDR3 DNA sequence: TGTGCCAGCAGTAAAAGGGACAGTGGAAACACCATATATTTT.

By sample share, this clone is medium-sized. This chain links TRBV12-3 or TRBV12-4 with TRBJ2-7; 7 bases line up with TRBD1. Trimming at V came to 8 bases and at J to 6 bases, leaving 4 bases not matched to a gene. This CDR3 spans 11 amino acids. CDR3 sequence (DNA): TGTGCCAGCGGCGGACAGGCCGAGCAGTACTTC. Translated: CASGGQAEQYF.

This sequence joins TRBV24-1 and TRBJ2-2, with a possible D match to TRBD2 (5 bases). Germline CDR1 KGHDR, CDR2 SFDVKD. There are 18 residues in the CDR3. The V and J ends lost 3 bases and 7 bases respectively, with 23 bases between them. The chain's CDR3 is CATSDPLKPSGALGELFF. As DNA, the CDR3 is TGTGCCACCAGTGATCCACTCAAACCAAGCGGCGCCCTCGGGGAGCTGTTTTTT.

The chain has TRBV5-4 and TRBJ2-7; D is possibly TRBD2 (5 bases). This CDR3 is built from 14 residues. Per germline, CDR1 SGHNT and CDR2 YYREEE (reference sequence). The V gene lost 1 base and the J gene lost 2 bases, with 10 bases spanning the gap. Here the CDR3 reads CASSLNGETYEQYF. The CDR3 DNA reads as TGTGCCAGCAGCTTGAATGGGGAGACCTACGAGCAGTACTTC.

The chain recombines TRBV9 with TRBJ1-2; D is uncertain. CDR1 and CDR2 from the germline V gene are SGDLS and YYNGEE. This CDR3 has 13 amino acids. The ends were cut back, 3 bases at V and 2 bases at J, with 8 bases in the middle. As DNA, the CDR3 is TGTGCCAGCAGCGCCGAGGGAAACTATGGCTACACCTTC. This translates into CASSAEGNYGYTF.

The chain employs TRBV5-5 and TRBJ1-5; the D gene is possibly TRBD1 (6 bases). The V end lost 0 bases, the J end lost 0 bases, and 16 bases lay between the germline ends. CDR1 SGHKS and CDR2 YYEKEE come from the germline V gene (reference sequence). The CDR3 length is 18 residues. Here the CDR3 reads CASSLESGGQYSNQPQHF. CDR3 nucleotides: TGTGCCAGCAGCTTGGAGTCGGGGGGACAATATAGCAATCAGCCCCAGCATTTT. Based on the CDR3 plus reference TRBV5-5 and TRBJ1-5, the full variable domain is DAGVTQSPTHLIKTRGQQVTLRCSPISGHKSVSWYQQVLGQGPQFIFQYYEKEERGRGNFPDRFSARQFPNYSSELNVNALLLGDSALYLCASSLESGGQYSNQPQHFGDGTRLSIL.

This clone was seen once. The V and J genes are TRBV7-3 and TRBJ2-2, with 9 bases that match TRBD2. V lost 7 bases, J lost 0 bases, and 6 bases stayed unmatched. There are 16 residues in the CDR3. Germline CDR1 SGHTA, CDR2 FQGTGA. CDR3 DNA sequence: TGTGCCAGCAAAATGACTAGCGGAACGAACACCGGGGAGCTGTTTTTT. Translating gives CASKMTSGTNTGELFF.

V is TRBV5-1 and J is TRBJ2-3; the match to TRBD2 covers 10 bases. CDR1 and CDR2 (germline): SGHRS, YFSETQ. The CDR3 loop spans 15 amino acids. V was clipped by 2 bases and J by 4 bases; unmatched bases: 4. The CDR3 DNA reads as TGCGCCAGCAGCTTAACTAGCGGGAAGGCAGATACGCAGTATTTT. Residues: CASSLTSGKADTQYF.

This clone was found a few times. The chain carries TRBV28 and TRBJ2-2; 7 positions agree with TRBD1. The CDR3 is 19 amino acids. CDR1 is MDHEN and CDR2 is SYDVKM in the germline V gene. V dropped 0 bases and J dropped 6; count of bases not matched to a gene: 16. CDR3: CASSLWGRGGSFLPGELFF. The CDR3 DNA reads as TGTGCCAGCAGTTTATGGGGGCGAGGGGGCTCATTTTTGCCCGGGGAGCTGTTTTTT.

This rearrangement joins TRBV11-2 to TRBJ2-7; 7 bases are a match to TRBD1. The CDR3 has 15 residues. Germline V CDR1 and CDR2: SGHAT, FQNNGV. V lost 0 bases, J lost 3 bases, and 5 bases stayed unmatched. CDR3 coding DNA: TGTGCCAGCAGCTTAGATGCGGCAGGGGGCTACGAGCAGTACTTC. It yields the protein CASSLDAAGGYEQYF. Full variable domain (rest looked up from reference TRBV11-2 and TRBJ2-7): EAGVAQSPRYKIIEKRQSVAFWCNPISGHATLYWYQQILGQGPKLLIQFQNNGVVDDSQLPKDRFSAERLKGVDSTLKIQPAKLEDSAVYLCASSLDAAGGYEQYFGPGTRLTVT.

V and J are TRBV7-2 and TRBJ2-7; 8 bases are shared with TRBD2. CDR1 and CDR2 from the germline V gene are SGHTA and FQGNSA. The V gene end was trimmed by 2 bases and the J gene end by 5 bases; junction bases not matched to a gene: 14. The CDR3 is 17 amino acids. The CDR3 spells CASSLRGVLAEIHEQYF. In DNA, the CDR3 is TGTGCCAGCAGCTTAAGGGGGGTACTAGCGGAGATCCACGAGCAGTACTTC. Using reference TRBV7-2 and TRBJ2-7 for the parts outside the CDR3, the full variable domain is GAGVSQSPSNKVTEKGKDVELRCDPISGHTALYWYRQSLGQGLEFLIYFQGNSAPDKSGLPSDRFSAERTGGSVSTLTIQRTQQEDSAVYLCASSLRGVLAEIHEQYFGPGTRLTVT.

The genes are TRBV4-1 and TRBJ2-1; D perhaps matches TRBD2 (5 bases). Looked up from germline, CDR1 is MGHRA and CDR2 is YSYEKL. V lost 3 bases, J lost 0 bases, and 15 bases lay in between. The CDR3 extends over 17 amino acids. CDR3 in DNA: TGCGCCAGCAGCCAGCCCGGGATCATCCGCTCCTACAATGAGCAGTTCTTC. Amino acids: CASSQPGIIRSYNEQFF.

V gene TRBV6-1 combines with J gene TRBJ1-1; D is perhaps TRBD1 (5 bases). Per the germline V gene, CDR1 is MNHNS and CDR2 is SASEGT. V lost 3 bases, J lost 0 bases, and 11 bases lay in between. This CDR3 spans 15 amino acids. The CDR3 DNA follows: TGTGCCAGCAGTGATAGACAGCCCATGAACACTGAAGCTTTCTTT. The encoded protein is CASSDRQPMNTEAFF.

The chain couples TRBV3-1 (or the pseudogene TRBV3-2) to TRBJ2-3; TRBD1 is a possible D gene (6 bases). CDR3 length: 12 amino acids. Trimming stripped 0 bases from V and 9 bases from J, with 7 bases between. Germline CDR1 and CDR2: LGHDT and YNNKEL (reference sequence). The CDR3 sequence is CASSQDRGTQYF. The CDR3 DNA reads TGTGCCAGCAGCCAAGATAGGGGGACGCAGTATTTT.

Only a few counts were recorded for this clone. The V and J genes are TRBV5-1 and TRBJ2-7; a weak D match, TRBD2 (5 bases). Trimming stripped 0 bases from V and 5 bases from J, with 12 bases between. Germline V lookup: CDR1 SGHRS, CDR2 YFSETQ. The CDR3 sequence is 14 residues long. This CDR3 reads CASSLASSSHEQYF. As DNA, the CDR3 is TGCGCCAGCAGCTTGGCTTCGTCTAGCCACGAGCAGTACTTC.

This clone was picked up one time. The chain couples TRBV7-9 to TRBJ2-1, with a possible D match to TRBD1 (6 bases). In germline, CDR1 is SEHNR, CDR2 FQNEAQ (reference sequence). CDR3 size: 14 residues. The ends were cut back, 4 bases at V and 7 bases at J, with 14 bases in the middle. CDR3 DNA: TGTGCCAGCAGCTGGACAGACCTGAGGAATGAGCAGTTCTTC. As protein: CASSWTDLRNEQFF.